This T cell receptor beta chain is drawn from a study of CD8+ T cells in alopecia areata. Study context: At a dose of 5 to 10 mg twice daily, oral tofacitinib was given to treated patients. Study-level findings and limits: Scalp clonality and expanded CD8+ clones among the top 100 showed significant decreases with tofacitinib.

Noted treatment: oral pan-JAK inhibitor, 5-10 mg twice daily. Peripheral blood and lesional scalp punch biopsies came from alopecia areata patients. In regard to this clone: Its antigen is still unknown.

The authors extracted RNA and reverse transcribed it into cDNA as the sequencing template. Only in-frame clones appear in the TCRdb table, and some are missing; sequencing was by immunoSEQ multiplex PCR. The repertoire has roughly 180,000 clones, around 51% of them found once; the top ten carry 10%. Trimming cost V 2 bases and J 5 bases, with 6 bases left between them. Germline CDR1 KGHSH, CDR2 LQKENI. This CDR3 is 12 amino acids long. This specimen was CD8+ T cells sorted from blood, taken at approximately week 52, from a patient treated with tofacitinib. The source is a human donor with alopecia areata. The V gene is TRBV18, the J gene TRBJ2-5; D is uncertain. This CDR3 is CASSPSLETQYF. As DNA, the CDR3 is TGTGCCAGCTCACCATCCCTGGAGACCCAGTACTTC.